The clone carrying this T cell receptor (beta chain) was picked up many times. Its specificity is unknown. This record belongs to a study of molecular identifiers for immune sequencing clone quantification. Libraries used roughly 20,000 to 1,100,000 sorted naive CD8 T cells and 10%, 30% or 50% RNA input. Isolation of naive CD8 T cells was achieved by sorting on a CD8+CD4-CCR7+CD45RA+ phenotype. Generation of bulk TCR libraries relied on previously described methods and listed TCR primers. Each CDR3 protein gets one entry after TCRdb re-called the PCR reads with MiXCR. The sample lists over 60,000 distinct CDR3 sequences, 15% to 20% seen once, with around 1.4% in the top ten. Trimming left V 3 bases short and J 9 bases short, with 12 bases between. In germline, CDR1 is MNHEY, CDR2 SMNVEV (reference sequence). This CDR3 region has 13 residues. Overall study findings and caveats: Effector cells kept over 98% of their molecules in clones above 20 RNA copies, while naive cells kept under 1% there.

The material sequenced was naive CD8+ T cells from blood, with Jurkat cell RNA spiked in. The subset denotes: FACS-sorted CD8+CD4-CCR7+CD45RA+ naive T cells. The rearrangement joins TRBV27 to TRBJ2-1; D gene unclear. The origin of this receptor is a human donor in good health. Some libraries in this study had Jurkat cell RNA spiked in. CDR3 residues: CASSFSSLGEQFF. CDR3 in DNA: TGTGCCAGCAGTTTTTCCTCCCTAGGTGAGCAGTTCTTC.